The 16 T cell receptor beta chains presented below share a single source sample, sequenced in a study of blood T cell repertoires in COVID-19. Profiling relied on immunoSEQ multiplex PCR, and the TCRdb table lists in-frame clones only, not all of them. The repertoire includes some 320,000 clones, roughly 89% of them detected once, and roughly 5.2% sits in the top ten. Sequencing input: PBMCs or T cells enriched from blood (not recorded which). The receptors here all came from a man aged 55 to 69 who had recovered from COVID-19.

This clone was counted a few times. This rearrangement joins TRBV6-5 to TRBJ1-1, with D unclear. CDR3 length equals 13 residues. Germline V gene sequence: CDR1 MNHEY, CDR2 SVGAGI. V gave up 7 bases and J gave up 1 base, with 10 bases separating them. The CDR3 DNA reads as TGTGCCAGCACTTTCCTAGAGAACACTGAAGCTTTCTTT. Amino acid sequence: CASTFLENTEAFF.

The gene calls are TRBV3-1 (or the pseudogene TRBV3-2) and TRBJ1-6; TRBD1 matches 9 bases. Germline V lookup: CDR1 LGHDT, CDR2 YNNKEL (reference sequence). The CDR3 runs to 15 residues. V was clipped by 4 bases and J by 10 bases; unmatched bases: 8. The CDR3 DNA reads TGTGCCAGCAGCCCGACGGGACAGGGAGCGTCACCCCTCCACTTT. It is translated as CASSPTGQGASPLHF.

This sequence joins TRBV11-2 and TRBJ2-3, with TRBD2 matching over 9 bases. Germline CDR1 SGHAT, CDR2 FQNNGV. Trimming cost V 5 bases and J 4 bases; bases outside gene matches: 4. This CDR3 contains 14 residues. The CDR3, as DNA: TGTGCCAGCAGCGGTAGCGGGAGCCCAGATACGCAGTATTTT. It specifies CASSGSGSPDTQYF.

The chain uses TRBV6-4 and TRBJ2-7; 9 bases are shared with TRBD1. This CDR3 spans 15 amino acids. Looked up from germline, CDR1 is MRHNA and CDR2 is SNTAGT. Trimming removed 6 bases from V and 3 bases from J; junction bases left unmatched: 9. The CDR3 DNA reads as TGTGCCAGCAGGCTCCCGGGACAGGGTATCTACGAGCAGTACTTC. Translation gives CASRLPGQGIYEQYF.

CDR3 loop: CASSLAGWGLAGNEQYF. As DNA, the CDR3 is TGTGCCAGCAGCTTAGCCGGTTGGGGGCTAGCGGGAAACGAGCAGTACTTC. This chain joins TRBV11-2 and TRBJ2-7; 9 nucleotides line up with TRBD2. CDR1 is SGHAT and CDR2 is FQNNGV in the germline V gene. The V gene end was trimmed by 1 base and the J gene end by 5 bases; junction bases not matched to a gene: 12. The CDR3 is 17 residues long.

The chain joins TRBV9 to TRBJ1-5; D remains ambiguous. The CDR3 contains 16 residues. Germline CDR1 reads SGDLS; CDR2 reads YYNGEE. The germline V and J ends were trimmed by 3 bases and 2 bases, with 15 bases remaining between them. This CDR3 reads CASSAPEGGGNQPQHF. As DNA, the CDR3 is TGTGCCAGCAGCGCCCCTGAGGGAGGAGGCAATCAGCCCCAGCATTTT. Looking up the rest from reference TRBV9 and TRBJ1-5 gives the full variable domain: DSGVTQTPKHLITATGQRVTLRCSPRSGDLSVYWYQQSLDQGLQFLIQYYNGEERAKGNILERFSAQQFPDLHSELNLSSLELGDSALYFCASSAPEGGGNQPQHFGDGTRLSIL.

The chain couples TRBV4-1 to TRBJ2-3; D might be TRBD1 (5 bases). The CDR3 totals 14 residues. CDR1 and CDR2 (germline): MGHRA, YSYEKL. The V end was cut by 4 bases, the J end by 7 bases, with 15 bases between. CDR3 sequence (DNA): TGCGCCAGCAGCCGCCAGACGACAGATTATACGCAGTATTTT. It is translated as CASSRQTTDYTQYF.

The CDR3 loop reads CAISRDNTEAFF. Written as DNA, the CDR3 is TGTGCCATCAGCAGGGATAACACTGAAGCTTTCTTT. The V call is TRBV10-3, the J call TRBJ1-1; TRBD1 is a possible D gene (5 bases). CDR1 is ENHRY, CDR2 SYGVKD, per germline. The V gene lost 6 bases and the J gene lost 2 bases, with 7 bases spanning the gap. The CDR3 consists of 12 residues.

The gene calls are TRBV11-3 and TRBJ2-3; the D is unclear. The germline V gene has CDR1 SGHNT and CDR2 YENEEA. The V and J ends lost 0 bases and 6 bases respectively, with 4 bases between them. The CDR3 contains 12 residues. Here the CDR3 DNA reads TGTGCCAGCAGCTTAGAAGAGGATACGCAGTATTTT. Translated, it gives CASSLEEDTQYF.

The chain couples TRBV7-6 to TRBJ1-1; 8 nucleotides agree with TRBD1. From germline, CDR1 is SGHVS and CDR2 FNYEAQ. The ends lost 5 bases at V and 5 bases at J; junction bases unmatched: 13. The CDR3 consists of 16 residues. The CDR3: CASSQQPTGEGTEAFF. DNA for the CDR3: TGTGCCAGCAGCCAACAACCGACAGGGGAAGGAACTGAAGCTTTCTTT.

J is TRBJ2-1 and V is TRBV28; TRBD1 agrees at 7 bases. Per the germline V gene, CDR1 is MDHEN and CDR2 is SYDVKM. This CDR3 region has 14 residues. V shed 6 bases, J shed 8 bases, and the junction held 10 bases outside the gene matches. The CDR3 nucleotides are TGTGCCAGCAGCCCAAGCGACAGGGTAGATGAGCAGTTCTTC. Translating gives CASSPSDRVDEQFF.

The CDR3 sequence: CAWGGGVNSNQPQHF. DNA of the CDR3: TGTGCCTGGGGAGGGGGGGTTAATAGCAATCAGCCCCAGCATTTT. The V gene is TRBV30, the J gene TRBJ1-5; a possible D gene is TRBD1 (6 bases). Germline-derived CDR1 and CDR2 are GTSNPN and SVGIG (reference sequence). V was pared by 5 bases and J by 0 bases, with 14 bases between. There are 15 residues in the CDR3.

The rearrangement links TRBV4-3 to TRBJ2-3; 7 nucleotides match TRBD2. The CDR3 has 17 residues. The germline V gene encodes CDR1 LGHNA and CDR2 YSLEER. Trimming at V came to 0 bases and at J to 2 bases, leaving 8 bases not matched to a gene. CDR3 DNA: TGCGCCAGCAGCCAAGATCGCGCGGGAGTCCCCACAGATACGCAGTATTTT. It translates to CASSQDRAGVPTDTQYF.

V usage is TRBV15 and J usage is TRBJ1-5, with TRBD1 matching 7 bases. J was trimmed by 2 bases and V by 0 bases; bases with no gene match: 10. Germline V gene data show CDR1 as LNHNV and CDR2 as YYDKDF (reference sequence). The CDR3 spans 18 residues. The CDR3 coding sequence is TGTGCCACCAGCAGAGAGAGTAACACAGGGGTTGGCAATCAGCCCCAGCATTTT. Translation: CATSRESNTGVGNQPQHF.

This sequence joins TRBV7-9 and TRBJ2-1; D is perhaps TRBD1 (6 bases). Trimming left V 5 bases short and J 15 bases short, with 17 bases between. Germline CDR1 reads SEHNR; CDR2 reads FQNEAQ (reference sequence). CDR3 length: 12 residues. CDR3 region: CASSPQGWARFF. CDR3 DNA: TGTGCCAGCAGCCCCCAGGGGTGGGCGCGGTTCTTC.

The V gene is TRBV4-3, the J gene TRBJ2-1, with 7 bases lining up with TRBD1. CDR1 is LGHNA, CDR2 YSLEER, per germline. V shed 6 bases, J shed 3 bases, and the junction held 8 bases outside the gene matches. The CDR3 has 15 residues. The CDR3 loop reads CASRQRTGDYNEQFF. For the CDR3, the DNA is TGCGCCAGCAGACAGAGAACAGGGGACTACAATGAGCAGTTCTTC.